A selection of T cell receptor beta chains follows, all from one sample in a study of regulatory T cells in long-lasting Graves disease. In TCRdb, the multiplex PCR reads were re-called with MiXCR into one record per CDR3 protein. Here the sample spans a few hundred thousand distinct CDR3 sequences, approximately 12% being singletons. These sequences were also reported in another study, on T cells in Graves' hyperthyroidism and ophthalmopathy.

The specimen was peripheral blood mononuclear cells (PBMCs), collected at new diagnosis, from a patient treated with antithyroid drugs. Receptors originate from a woman aged 18-29 years with Graves disease. Each CDR3 is given with its conserved first and last residue. A D gene is named only where the DNA matches it firmly. Size is omitted from some rows. Given values are once, few, many or a class for expanded clones.

>TRBJ1-2|TRBV27|few|TRBD1
TGTGCCAGCAGTTTATTTACTTACGCCGGGACAGGGAATGGCTACACCTTC
CASSLFTYAGTGNGYTF
>TRBJ1-2|TRBV15|-|-
TGTGCCACCAGCAGAGATCGGGAGGCAGTTCCCTATGGCTACACCTTC
CATSRDREAVPYGYTF
>TRBJ1-4|TRBV12-3/TRBV12-4|many|-
TGTGCCAGCAGTTTTATGGGCGAAGGTGAAAAACTGTTTTTT
CASSFMGEGEKLFF
>TRBJ1-2|TRBV6-1|many|-
TGTGCCAGCAGTCAGATACGGGGCTATGGCTACACCTTC
CASSQIRGYGYTF
>TRBJ2-5|TRBV27|many|-
TGTGCCAGCAGTTTTCGCGGGGCCCAGTACTTC
CASSFRGAQYF
>TRBJ2-3|TRBV30|many|TRBD1
TGTGCCTGGAGTGTACCCATGACCACAGGGGTTCCGCAGTATTTT
CAWSVPMTTGVPQYF
>TRBJ2-3|TRBV6-2/TRBV6-3|many|TRBD1
TGTGCCAGCAGTTCCGGGACAGGGAAGGGGTCAGATACGCAGTATTTT
CASSSGTGKGSDTQYF
>TRBJ2-2|TRBV2|many|TRBD1
TGTGCCAGCAGCTCCCTCAGGGGGCTTAACACCGGGGAGCTGTTTTTT
CASSSLRGLNTGELFF
>TRBJ1-6|TRBV12-3/TRBV12-4|many|-
TGTGCCAGCAGGGACCGCCGAAAGTATTCACCCCTCCACTTT
CASRDRRKYSPLHF
>TRBJ2-1|TRBV5-4|-|-
TGTGCCAGCAGCGCTGGGCCCGATCATGCTGAGCAGTTCTTC
CASSAGPDHAEQFF
>TRBJ1-1|TRBV27|many|-
TGTGCCAGTCAAGGGGCGAGCACTGAAGCTTTCTTT
CASQGASTEAFF
>TRBJ2-2|TRBV19|few|TRBD2
TGTGCCAGTAGATTTAGCGGGAGGGCCGCGGCCGGGGAGCTGTTTTTT
CASRFSGRAAAGELFF
>TRBJ2-5|TRBV7-9|many|TRBD2
TGTGCCAGCAGCCCTAGCGGGGGGCTCCAAGAGACCCAGTACTTC
CASSPSGGLQETQYF
>TRBJ1-1|TRBV12-3/TRBV12-4|many|-
TGTGCCAGCAGTGAAAGGGTACTCGGGGGTACTGAAGCTTTCTTT
CASSERVLGGTEAFF
>TRBJ1-5|TRBV10-2|many|-
TGCGCCAGCACCAGAGATAGCAATCAGCCCCAGCATTTT
CASTRDSNQPQHF
>TRBJ1-2|TRBV5-5|-|-
TGTGCCAGCAGCTCGGAGGCACAGGGCCCGGGCTACACCTTC
CASSSEAQGPGYTF
>TRBJ1-1|TRBV18|many|-
TGTGCCAGCTCCCCCGCCCCTATGAACACTGAAGCTTTCTTT
CASSPAPMNTEAFF
>TRBJ1-2|TRBV4-3|many|-
TGCGCCAGCAGCCAAGCTATCCCCTATGGCTACACCTTC
CASSQAIPYGYTF
>TRBJ1-5|TRBV24-1|few|-
TGTGCCACCAGTGATCCCTTGGATCATCAGCCCCAGCATTTT
CATSDPLDHQPQHF
>TRBJ2-2|TRBV4-2|-|TRBD2
TGTGCCAGCAGCGGACTAGCGGGAGCCCTGAACACCGGGGAGCTGTTTTTT
CASSGLAGALNTGELFF
>TRBJ1-5|TRBV7-8|few|TRBD1
TGTGCCAGCACCCCGGGACAGCCGGAGGGGCCCCAGCATTTT
CASTPGQPEGPQHF
>TRBJ2-3|TRBV5-1|few|TRBD2
TGCGCCAGCAGCTTGGGGGACTATGGAGGAACAGATACGCAGTATTTT
CASSLGDYGGTDTQYF
>TRBJ2-5|TRBV28|many|TRBD2
TGTGCCAGCGGCGGGAGGGGAGAGACCCAGTACTTC
CASGGRGETQYF
>TRBJ2-5|TRBV7-2|few|TRBD2
TGTGCCAGCAGCTTAGGACTAGCGTACCAAGAGACCCAGTACTTC
CASSLGLAYQETQYF
>TRBJ2-6|TRBV5-8|-|-
TGTGCCAGCAGCTTGTCAACCCTTCGGTTAGGGGAAGGCAACGTCCTGACTTTC
CASSLSTLRLGEGNVLTF
>TRBJ2-1|TRBV9|-|TRBD2
TGTGCCAGCAGCGTCTTTTCTAGTAGCGGGAGATTGAATGAGCAGTTCTTC
CASSVFSSSGRLNEQFF
>TRBJ1-1|TRBV6-2/TRBV6-3|many|-
TGTGCCAGCAGAATCCGACCCCGGGACACTGAAGCTTTCTTT
CASRIRPRDTEAFF
>TRBJ1-1|TRBV5-6|many|-
TGTGCCAGCAGCTTGGCCTCAATCGACTCAGCTTTCTTT
CASSLASIDSAFF
>TRBJ2-5|TRBV20-1|many|-
TGCAGTGCTAACCTGGCGTCGGAAGAGACCCAGTACTTC
CSANLASEETQYF
>TRBJ2-2|TRBV7-3|-|-
TGTGCCAGCAGCTCCTTAGAGTGGGGCACCGGGGAGCTGTTTTTT
CASSSLEWGTGELFF
>TRBJ1-2|TRBV4-3|many|-
TGCGCCAGCAGCCAACCCGGACGGGAATATGGCTACACCTTC
CASSQPGREYGYTF
>TRBJ1-1|TRBV5-1|many|-
TGCGCCAGCAGCTTGGGGGGACGGTTCTTTGAAGCTTTCTTT
CASSLGGRFFEAFF
>TRBJ2-3|TRBV7-6|many|-
TGTGCCAGCAGTCCAGACCGGGACCCTTGGATAGATACGCAGTATTTT
CASSPDRDPWIDTQYF
>TRBJ1-5|TRBV19|-|TRBD1
TGTGCCAGTAGGACCCAGGACAGGGACTACCAGCCCCAGCATTTT
CASRTQDRDYQPQHF
>TRBJ1-5|TRBV29-1|few|-
TGCAGCGCCAAAGGGGGGGGTAGTAATCAGCCCCAGCATTTT
CSAKGGGSNQPQHF
>TRBJ2-2|TRBV9|many|-
TGTGCCAGCAGCGTATTTCCGCAGGGGGGCACCGGGGAGCTGTTTTTT
CASSVFPQGGTGELFF
>TRBJ2-1|TRBV6-1|-|TRBD2
TGTGCCAGCAGAGCCCCACTAGCGAATGAGCAGTTCTTC
CASRAPLANEQFF
>TRBJ1-2|TRBV11-3|many|-
TGTGCCAGCAGCCCCTATTGGAGCGCCTACTATGGCTACACCTTC
CASSPYWSAYYGYTF
>TRBJ2-6|TRBV3-1|-|-
TGTGCCAGCAGCCAAGATTCGTCTGGGGCCAACGTCCTGACTTTC
CASSQDSSGANVLTF
>TRBJ1-2|TRBV6-2/TRBV6-3|many|TRBD1
TGTGCCAGCAGTTACTCGACAGGGGGCAATGGCTACACCTTC
CASSYSTGGNGYTF
>TRBJ1-1|TRBV7-3|many|-
TGTGCCAGCAGCTTATTCCAGAACACTGAAGCTTTCTTT
CASSLFQNTEAFF
>TRBJ2-5|TRBV7-9|few|TRBD2
TGTGCCAGCAGCCAGACTAGCGGACAAGAGACCCAGTACTTC
CASSQTSGQETQYF
>TRBJ2-1|TRBV7-9|few|-
TGTGCCAGCAGCTTGGAGGGGAGGCTGGGAGATGAGCAGTTCTTC
CASSLEGRLGDEQFF
>TRBJ2-3|TRBV20-1|-|-
TGCAGTGCCCGAGAAGAGGCACGAAGCACAGATACGCAGTATTTT
CSAREEARSTDTQYF
>TRBJ1-5|TRBV5-5|many|-
TGTGCCAGCAGCCTAAAGGTTTTTGTCGGGACGGATAGGTATCAGCCCCAGCATTTT
CASSLKVFVGTDRYQPQHF
>TRBJ2-1|TRBV12-3/TRBV12-4|many|TRBD1
TGTGCCAGCTCCGGGACAGGGCGACACAATGAGCAGTTCTTC
CASSGTGRHNEQFF
>TRBJ1-1|TRBV7-9|many|-
TGTGCCAGCAGTTTGAACACTGAAGCTTTCTTT
CASSLNTEAFF
>TRBJ2-1|TRBV7-9|many|TRBD2
TGTGCCAGCAGCTTAGCTAGCGGGAGGTTCGGTGAGCAGTTCTTC
CASSLASGRFGEQFF
>TRBJ2-7|TRBV20-1|many|-
TGCAGTGCTAGAGGACATCGTAGTGGTGCCTACGAGCAGTACTTC
CSARGHRSGAYEQYF